This is a list of T cell receptor beta chains from one sample in a study of cytomegalovirus exposure and HLA in healthy donors. Method: immunoSEQ multiplex PCR; TCRdb's copy keeps in-frame clones and lacks some. The sample has about 200,000 clones, around three quarters seen once. The sample taken for sequencing was PBMCs. These receptors were taken from a middle-aged man in good health and CMV-seronegative. Both conserved end residues are part of each CDR3. The order of the fields is D gene, V gene, J gene, clone size, CDR3 protein, CDR3 DNA. The D gene is left open where the match is weak. A row's size may be missing; if present it is once, few, many or a size class.

d_call: TRBD2
v_call: TRBV10-1
j_call: TRBJ2-1
clone_size: NA
cdr3_aa: CASSGETSGSGQFF
cdr3_nt: TGCGCCAGCAGTGGGGAGACTAGCGGGAGTGGGCAGTTCTTC

d_call: NA
v_call: TRBV25-1
j_call: TRBJ1-6
clone_size: NA
cdr3_aa: CASSSTPGLSSPLHF
cdr3_nt: TGTGCCAGCAGTTCTACCCCGGGACTGAGTTCACCCCTCCACTTT

d_call: NA
v_call: TRBV9
j_call: TRBJ2-5
clone_size: NA
cdr3_aa: CASSPRTVQGETQYF
cdr3_nt: TGTGCCAGCAGCCCACGGACTGTTCAAGGGGAGACCCAGTACTTC

d_call: TRBD1
v_call: TRBV25-1
j_call: TRBJ1-1
clone_size: NA
cdr3_aa: CASSPRTGPGTEAFF
cdr3_nt: TGTGCCAGCAGTCCTAGGACAGGCCCGGGGACTGAAGCTTTCTTT

d_call: NA
v_call: TRBV7-9
j_call: TRBJ2-2
clone_size: NA
cdr3_aa: CASDRFNTGELFF
cdr3_nt: TGTGCCAGCGACAGGTTTAACACCGGGGAGCTGTTTTTT

d_call: NA
v_call: TRBV4-2
j_call: TRBJ2-2
clone_size: NA
cdr3_aa: CASSQDPGLTGELFF
cdr3_nt: TGTGCCAGCAGCCAAGATCCAGGGTTGACCGGGGAGCTGTTTTTT

d_call: NA
v_call: TRBV6-1
j_call: TRBJ1-1
clone_size: NA
cdr3_aa: CASSETYRSGEAFF
cdr3_nt: TGTGCCAGCAGTGAAACGTACAGGAGTGGTGAAGCTTTCTTT

d_call: NA
v_call: TRBV4-3
j_call: TRBJ2-5
clone_size: NA
cdr3_aa: CASSQESGWQETQYF
cdr3_nt: TGCGCCAGCAGCCAAGAATCAGGGTGGCAAGAGACCCAGTACTTC

d_call: NA
v_call: TRBV5-8
j_call: TRBJ1-5
clone_size: NA
cdr3_aa: CASSSQGRPGPQHF
cdr3_nt: TGTGCCAGCAGCTCCCAGGGGCGGCCAGGGCCCCAGCATTTT

d_call: NA
v_call: TRBV28
j_call: TRBJ1-4
clone_size: NA
cdr3_aa: CASSFGDATNEKLFF
cdr3_nt: TGTGCCAGCAGTTTCGGAGACGCAACTAATGAAAAACTGTTTTTT

d_call: NA
v_call: TRBV27
j_call: TRBJ2-1
clone_size: few
cdr3_aa: CASSPSAGTDNEQFF
cdr3_nt: TGTGCCAGCAGTCCCTCGGCGGGGACTGACAATGAGCAGTTCTTC

d_call: NA
v_call: TRBV5-1
j_call: TRBJ2-2
clone_size: NA
cdr3_aa: CASSSPLGELFF
cdr3_nt: TGCGCCAGCAGCTCCCCCTTAGGGGAGCTGTTTTTT

d_call: NA
v_call: TRBV28
j_call: TRBJ2-7
clone_size: NA
cdr3_aa: CASSTGSYEQYF
cdr3_nt: TGTGCCAGCAGTACAGGGTCCTACGAGCAGTACTTC

d_call: NA
v_call: TRBV6-5
j_call: TRBJ1-5
clone_size: NA
cdr3_aa: CASRQTGLDEHF
cdr3_nt: TGTGCCAGCAGACAAACAGGGCTAGACGAGCATTTT

d_call: TRBD1
v_call: TRBV7-8
j_call: TRBJ1-1
clone_size: NA
cdr3_aa: CASSLVLGQGDWGAFF
cdr3_nt: TGTGCCAGCAGCTTAGTCCTGGGACAGGGGGACTGGGGGGCTTTCTTT

d_call: NA
v_call: TRBV5-1
j_call: TRBJ2-1
clone_size: NA
cdr3_aa: CASSSRGGVRKFF
cdr3_nt: TGCGCCAGCAGCTCGAGGGGGGGGGTGAGAAAGTTCTTC

d_call: NA
v_call: TRBV16
j_call: TRBJ1-1
clone_size: NA
cdr3_aa: CASSPFDRNTEAFF
cdr3_nt: TGTGCCAGCAGTCCCTTCGACAGGAACACTGAAGCTTTCTTT

d_call: TRBD1
v_call: TRBV18
j_call: TRBJ2-1
clone_size: NA
cdr3_aa: CASSPPGQKGNEQFF
cdr3_nt: TGTGCCAGCTCACCTCCGGGACAGAAAGGAAATGAGCAGTTCTTC

d_call: NA
v_call: TRBV6-1
j_call: TRBJ1-1
clone_size: NA
cdr3_aa: CASSTREPNTEAFF
cdr3_nt: TGTGCCAGCAGCACCCGGGAGCCGAACACTGAAGCTTTCTTT

d_call: TRBD1
v_call: TRBV5-1
j_call: TRBJ2-3
clone_size: NA
cdr3_aa: CASRREDRGKTDTQYF
cdr3_nt: TGCGCCAGCAGGAGAGAAGACAGGGGGAAGACAGATACGCAGTATTTT

d_call: TRBD1
v_call: TRBV5-1
j_call: TRBJ1-1
clone_size: NA
cdr3_aa: CASSLGQGGNTEAFF
cdr3_nt: TGCGCCAGCAGCTTGGGACAGGGGGGGAACACTGAAGCTTTCTTT

d_call: NA
v_call: TRBV2
j_call: TRBJ2-5
clone_size: NA
cdr3_aa: CASITGMETQYF
cdr3_nt: TGTGCCAGTATTACAGGGATGGAGACCCAGTACTTC

d_call: NA
v_call: TRBV7-8
j_call: TRBJ2-7
clone_size: once
cdr3_aa: CASSQRAGIFYEQYF
cdr3_nt: TGTGCCAGCAGCCAGAGGGCGGGGATATTCTACGAGCAGTACTTC

d_call: TRBD1
v_call: TRBV2
j_call: TRBJ2-7
clone_size: NA
cdr3_aa: CASSGGTGGFDEQYF
cdr3_nt: TGTGCCAGCAGTGGGGGGACAGGGGGCTTCGACGAGCAGTACTTC

d_call: NA
v_call: TRBV28
j_call: TRBJ1-5
clone_size: NA
cdr3_aa: CASSRTGNDQPQHF
cdr3_nt: TGTGCCAGCAGCCGGACGGGGAACGATCAGCCCCAGCATTTT

d_call: NA
v_call: TRBV27
j_call: TRBJ2-2
clone_size: NA
cdr3_aa: CASSFRESGELFF
cdr3_nt: TGTGCCAGCAGTTTTCGGGAGTCCGGGGAGCTGTTTTTT

d_call: TRBD2
v_call: TRBV7-9
j_call: TRBJ2-1
clone_size: once
cdr3_aa: CALPTSGRAHEQFF
cdr3_nt: TGTGCGCTGCCGACTAGCGGGAGGGCCCATGAGCAGTTCTTC

d_call: NA
v_call: TRBV29-1
j_call: TRBJ1-1
clone_size: NA
cdr3_aa: CSVQGSPNTEAFF
cdr3_nt: TGCAGCGTCCAGGGCAGCCCGAACACTGAAGCTTTCTTT

d_call: NA
v_call: TRBV18
j_call: TRBJ1-1
clone_size: NA
cdr3_aa: CASSPTGEAGAFF
cdr3_nt: TGTGCCAGCTCACCAACCGGTGAGGCTGGGGCTTTCTTT

d_call: NA
v_call: TRBV11-2
j_call: TRBJ1-5
clone_size: few
cdr3_aa: CASSLDLLVGGGGNQPQHF
cdr3_nt: TGTGCCAGCAGCTTAGATCTACTAGTGGGGGGGGGAGGCAATCAGCCCCAGCATTTT

d_call: TRBD1
v_call: TRBV6-5
j_call: TRBJ1-3
clone_size: NA
cdr3_aa: CASRPGGLGGNTIYF
cdr3_nt: TGTGCCAGCAGACCAGGGGGTCTGGGAGGAAACACCATATATTTT

d_call: NA
v_call: TRBV5-1
j_call: TRBJ2-5
clone_size: NA
cdr3_aa: CASSLVQETQYF
cdr3_nt: TGCGCCAGCAGCTTGGTACAAGAGACCCAGTACTTC

d_call: NA
v_call: TRBV6-6
j_call: TRBJ1-3
clone_size: NA
cdr3_aa: CASSPLAGNTIYF
cdr3_nt: TGTGCCAGCAGTCCCCTCGCTGGAAACACCATATATTTT

d_call: TRBD1
v_call: TRBV4-1
j_call: TRBJ1-6
clone_size: NA
cdr3_aa: CASSVGDRADSPLHF
cdr3_nt: TGCGCCAGCAGCGTAGGGGACAGGGCTGATTCACCCCTCCACTTT

d_call: NA
v_call: TRBV9
j_call: TRBJ2-3
clone_size: NA
cdr3_aa: CASSAGTPSTDTQYF
cdr3_nt: TGTGCCAGCAGCGCCGGGACTCCTAGCACAGATACGCAGTATTTT

d_call: NA
v_call: TRBV19
j_call: TRBJ1-5
clone_size: few
cdr3_aa: CASTPGRVWPQHF
cdr3_nt: TGTGCCAGTACCCCCGGGAGGGTATGGCCCCAGCATTTT

d_call: NA
v_call: TRBV25-1
j_call: TRBJ2-7
clone_size: NA
cdr3_aa: CASSEYKIPYEQYF
cdr3_nt: TGTGCCAGCAGTGAATACAAAATTCCCTACGAGCAGTACTTC

d_call: TRBD1
v_call: TRBV28
j_call: TRBJ2-7
clone_size: NA
cdr3_aa: CASSSTGSYEQYF
cdr3_nt: TGTGCCAGCAGTTCGACAGGGTCCTACGAGCAGTACTTC

d_call: NA
v_call: TRBV4-2
j_call: TRBJ2-1
clone_size: NA
cdr3_aa: CASSLQQGTEQFF
cdr3_nt: TGTGCCAGCAGCCTCCAACAGGGCACTGAGCAGTTCTTC

d_call: TRBD1
v_call: TRBV7-9
j_call: TRBJ2-1
clone_size: NA
cdr3_aa: CASTRRTGGYNEQFF
cdr3_nt: TGTGCCAGCACCCGGAGGACAGGGGGTTACAATGAGCAGTTCTTC

d_call: TRBD1
v_call: TRBV2
j_call: TRBJ2-7
clone_size: NA
cdr3_aa: CASQPGQGSYEQYF
cdr3_nt: TGTGCCAGCCAACCGGGACAGGGCTCCTACGAGCAGTACTTC

d_call: NA
v_call: TRBV29-1
j_call: TRBJ1-6
clone_size: NA
cdr3_aa: CSAQSSYNSPLHF
cdr3_nt: TGCAGCGCACAGAGCTCCTATAATTCACCCCTCCACTTT

d_call: NA
v_call: TRBV2
j_call: TRBJ1-4
clone_size: NA
cdr3_aa: CASRTGQAANEKLFF
cdr3_nt: TGTGCCAGCAGAACAGGGCAAGCGGCTAATGAAAAACTGTTTTTT

d_call: NA
v_call: TRBV9
j_call: TRBJ1-6
clone_size: NA
cdr3_aa: CASSVEDLGSPLHF
cdr3_nt: TGTGCCAGCAGCGTAGAGGACTTAGGTTCACCCCTCCACTTT

d_call: TRBD1
v_call: TRBV12-5
j_call: TRBJ1-6
clone_size: few
cdr3_aa: CASGLGDRVGSPLHF
cdr3_nt: TGTGCTAGTGGTTTGGGGGACAGGGTGGGTTCACCCCTCCACTTT

d_call: NA
v_call: TRBV11-2
j_call: TRBJ2-5
clone_size: NA
cdr3_aa: CASSFLTGEGETQYF
cdr3_nt: TGTGCCAGCAGCTTCCTGACAGGGGAGGGAGAGACCCAGTACTTC

d_call: TRBD2
v_call: TRBV7-2
j_call: TRBJ2-3
clone_size: once
cdr3_aa: CASRPSSGASTDTQYF
cdr3_nt: TGTGCCAGCAGACCATCTAGCGGTGCTAGCACAGATACGCAGTATTTT

d_call: TRBD2
v_call: TRBV7-2
j_call: TRBJ2-5
clone_size: NA
cdr3_aa: CASSLPSGSQETQYF
cdr3_nt: TGTGCCAGCAGCTTACCTAGCGGGTCACAAGAGACCCAGTACTTC

d_call: TRBD2
v_call: TRBV7-3
j_call: TRBJ2-5
clone_size: NA
cdr3_aa: CASSLGGEGLKETQYF
cdr3_nt: TGTGCCAGCAGCTTAGGGGGGGAAGGGTTAAAAGAGACCCAGTACTTC

d_call: TRBD1
v_call: TRBV4-2
j_call: TRBJ1-2
clone_size: NA
cdr3_aa: CASSHAGQGGYTF
cdr3_nt: TGTGCCAGCAGCCACGCGGGACAGGGGGGCTACACCTTC

d_call: NA
v_call: TRBV7-9
j_call: TRBJ2-7
clone_size: NA
cdr3_aa: CASSFSFYEQYF
cdr3_nt: TGTGCCAGCAGCTTTTCCTTTTACGAGCAGTACTTC